The clone carrying this T cell receptor beta chain came up a few times. A read error may be the cause here, since a much bigger clone is one base away. The data stem from a study of CD8+CD57+ T cells in acquired aplastic anemia. Per germline, CDR1 MGHRA and CDR2 YSYEKL. This CDR3 region has 15 residues. TCR beta VDJ combinations and CDR3 sequences were profiled from genomic DNA. Using its own MiXCR run on the reads, TCRdb lists one record per CDR3 protein. The sample contains 95,000 to 120,000 distinct CDR3 sequences, approximately 49% of which appear only once. This sequence joins TRBV4-1 and TRBJ2-5; 7 positions match TRBD1. Source material: sorted CD4+, CD8+, or CD8+CD57+ T cells (not recorded which) from PBMCs. The sequence was collected from a human donor in good health, serving as a control. The chain's CDR3 is CASSRGTADQETQCF. CDR3 in DNA: TGCGCCAGCAGCCGAGGGACAGCCGACCAAGAGACCCAGTGCTTC.